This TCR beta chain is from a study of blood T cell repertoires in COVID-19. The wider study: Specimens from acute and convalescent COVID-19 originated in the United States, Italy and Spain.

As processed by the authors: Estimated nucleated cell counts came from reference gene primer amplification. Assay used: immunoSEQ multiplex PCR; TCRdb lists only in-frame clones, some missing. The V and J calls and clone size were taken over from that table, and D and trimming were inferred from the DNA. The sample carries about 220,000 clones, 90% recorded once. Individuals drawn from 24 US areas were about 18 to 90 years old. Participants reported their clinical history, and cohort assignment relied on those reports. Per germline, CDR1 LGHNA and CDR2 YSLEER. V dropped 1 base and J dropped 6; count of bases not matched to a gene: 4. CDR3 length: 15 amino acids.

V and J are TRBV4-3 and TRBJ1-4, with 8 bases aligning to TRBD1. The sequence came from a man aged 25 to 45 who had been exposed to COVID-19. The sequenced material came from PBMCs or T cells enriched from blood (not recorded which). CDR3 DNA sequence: TGCGCCAGCAGCCAAGTTTCACAGGGGGATGAAAAACTGTTTTTT. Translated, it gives CASSQVSQGDEKLFF.